The 25 T cell receptor beta chains below were found in one sample sequenced in a study of blood T cell repertoires in COVID-19. The protocol was immunoSEQ multiplex PCR, while the TCRdb copy is restricted to in-frame clones and leaves out a portion. The data contain around 74,000 clones, around 88% of them seen just once; the ten biggest clones take up 8.3%. The sequencing input was peripheral blood. These receptors were taken from a man under 40 with acute or convalescent COVID-19.

This clone came up once. The chain couples TRBV7-2 to TRBJ2-5; weak D call: TRBD2 (5 bases). From germline, CDR1 is SGHTA and CDR2 FQGNSA. The CDR3 sequence is 14 residues long. Trimming stripped 2 bases from V and 3 bases from J, with 10 bases between. CDR3 nucleotide sequence: TGTGCCAGCAGCTTACCCAGGCGGGAAGAGACCCAGTACTTC. It encodes CASSLPRREETQYF.

J is TRBJ1-6 and V is TRBV6-4; D uncertain. This CDR3 region has 12 residues. The germline V and J ends were trimmed by 2 bases and 12 bases, with 8 bases remaining between them. CDR1 MRHNA and CDR2 SNTAGT come from the germline V gene. The CDR3, as DNA: TGTGCCAGCAGTGACAGGAGATTACCCCTCCACTTT. It encodes CASSDRRLPLHF.

V usage is TRBV12-3 or TRBV12-4 and J usage is TRBJ2-3; D possibly corresponds to TRBD2 (5 bases). The length of the CDR3 is 13 residues. The ends were cut back, 1 base at V and 4 bases at J, with 6 bases in the middle. This chain's CDR3 is CASSLGEPDTQYF. The CDR3 DNA reads as TGTGCCAGCAGTTTAGGGGAGCCAGATACGCAGTATTTT.

This clone was seen a few times. V and J are TRBV28 and TRBJ1-4; weak D call: TRBD1 (6 bases). Trimming shortened V by 6 bases and J by 0 bases, and 14 bases separated the two germline ends. The CDR3 loop spans 16 amino acids. From germline, CDR1 is MDHEN and CDR2 SYDVKM. CDR3 protein: CASRQGSRATNEKLFF. The CDR3 bases are TGTGCCAGCAGGCAGGGGTCGCGGGCAACTAATGAAAAACTGTTTTTT.

The V call is TRBV5-1, the J call TRBJ2-7, with D possibly being TRBD1 (7 bases). The germline V gene encodes CDR1 SGHRS and CDR2 YFSETQ. The CDR3 consists of 15 residues. V was cut by 0 bases and J by 1 base, with 11 bases left in between. CDR3 residues: CASSLGGTASYEQYF. DNA of the CDR3: TGCGCCAGCAGCTTGGGCGGGACAGCATCCTACGAGCAGTACTTC.

The J gene is TRBJ2-1, the V gene TRBV19, with a possible D match to TRBD2 (6 bases). Per germline, CDR1 LNHDA and CDR2 SQIVND (reference sequence). CDR3 length equals 15 residues. The V and J ends lost 7 bases and 10 bases respectively, with 23 bases between them. CDR3 nucleotide sequence: TGTGCCAGTACTCCCTGGAGTGGCCCCGGAGGGGAGCAGTTCTTC. Residues: CASTPWSGPGGEQFF.

V usage is TRBV5-1 and J usage is TRBJ2-5; D not certain. The CDR3 totals 14 residues. In germline, CDR1 is SGHRS, CDR2 YFSETQ. The V and J ends lost 9 bases and 2 bases respectively, with 17 bases between them. The chain's CDR3 is CATALFPAQETQYF. The DNA for the CDR3 is TGCGCCACTGCTCTCTTCCCCGCGCAAGAGACCCAGTACTTC.

The genes are TRBV6-5 and TRBJ2-4; TRBD1 aligns across 8 bases. This CDR3 has 15 residues. V gave up 1 base and J gave up 9 bases; unmatched junction bases: 8. Germline lookup yields CDR1 MNHEY and CDR2 SVGAGI. The CDR3 loop reads CASSYYGQGYAIQYF. CDR3 DNA sequence: TGTGCCAGCAGTTACTACGGACAGGGATATGCCATTCAGTACTTC.

This clone was counted a single time. This rearrangement joins TRBV28 to TRBJ1-5; weak D call: TRBD1 (5 bases). This CDR3 comprises 15 residues. Germline values: CDR1 MDHEN, CDR2 SYDVKM. V lost 5 bases and J lost 4, with 15 bases in between. CDR3 region: CASSVQGRDNQPQHF. The CDR3, as DNA: TGTGCCAGCAGTGTGCAGGGCAGGGATAATCAGCCCCAGCATTTT. The whole variable domain, filled in from reference TRBV28 and TRBJ1-5, reads DVKVTQSSRYLVKRTGEKVFLECVQDMDHENMFWYRQDPGLGLRLIYFSYDVKMKEKGDIPEGYSVSREKKERFSLILESASTNQTSMYLCASSVQGRDNQPQHFGDGTRLSIL.

A single count supports this clone. This chain joins TRBV24-1 and TRBJ2-1; the match to TRBD1 covers 11 bases. Germline values: CDR1 KGHDR, CDR2 SFDVKD. The junction had 6 bases not matched to a gene; V was cut back by 3 bases and J by 6 bases. The CDR3 is 16 residues long. CDR3 sequence reads: CATSDLRDRGGNEQFF. Here the CDR3 DNA reads TGTGCCACCAGTGATCTCCGGGACAGGGGGGGCAATGAGCAGTTCTTC.

This clone was observed a few times. V is TRBV4-1 and J is TRBJ2-7; weak D call: TRBD2 (5 bases). There are 16 residues in the CDR3. V lost 4 bases and J lost 2, with 18 bases in between. CDR1 is MGHRA, CDR2 YSYEKL, per germline. CDR3 bases: TGCGCCAGCAGCCTGACTCTCGCGGGCTCTACCTACGAGCAGTACTTC. Translated: CASSLTLAGSTYEQYF.

This clone was seen once. The chain joins TRBV28 to TRBJ2-7; 12 nucleotides match TRBD1. The CDR3 length is 14 residues. The germline CDR1 and CDR2 sequences are MDHEN and SYDVKM. CDR3 DNA: TGTGCTTGCGGAGGGACAGGGGGCTCGTACGAGCAGTACTTC. Translation gives CACGGTGGSYEQYF. Using reference TRBV28 and TRBJ2-7 for the parts outside the CDR3, the full variable domain is DVKVTQSSRYLVKRTGEKVFLECVQDMDHENMFWYRQDPGLGLRLIYFSYDVKMKEKGDIPEGYSVSREKKERFSLILESASTNQTSMYLCACGGTGGSYEQYFGPGTRLTVT.

This chain uses TRBV28 with TRBJ2-5; D might be TRBD2 (7 bases). The CDR3 has 18 residues. The germline gives CDR1 MDHEN, CDR2 SYDVKM. V lost 5 bases and J 1 base, leaving 23 bases between the germline ends. CDR3 DNA: TGTGCCAGCAGTCAGGGGACTACTGGGAACCGGTTCCAAGAGACCCAGTACTTC. Its protein product is CASSQGTTGNRFQETQYF.

This sequence joins TRBV3-1 (or the pseudogene TRBV3-2) and TRBJ2-3; possibly TRBD2 for D (6 bases). Looked up from germline, CDR1 is LGHDT and CDR2 is YNNKEL (reference sequence). The length of the CDR3 is 15 residues. V lost 5 bases and J 10 bases, leaving 22 bases between the germline ends. The CDR3 loop is CASSTRAGPERAQYF. The CDR3 coding sequence is TGTGCCAGCAGCACAAGAGCGGGCCCGGAGAGGGCGCAGTATTTT.

V is TRBV19 and J is TRBJ2-1, with 13 nucleotides matching TRBD2. With V trimmed by 4 bases and J by 8 bases, 8 bases remained unmatched. CDR1 is LNHDA, CDR2 SQIVND, per germline (reference sequence). The CDR3 is 16 residues long. The CDR3, as DNA: TGTGCCAGTAGTAAACCCGGGACTAGCGGGACCTATGAGCAGTTCTTC. Translating it yields CASSKPGTSGTYEQFF.

The CDR3 nucleotides read TGTGCCAGCAGTCGACTAGGCTACGAGCAGTACTTC. Amino acid sequence: CASSRLGYEQYF. The genes are TRBV6-2 or TRBV6-3 and TRBJ2-7; weak D call: TRBD2 (6 bases). CDR3 length: 12 residues. Per germline, CDR1 MNHEY and CDR2 SVGEGT. Trimming cost V 5 bases and J 3 bases, with 8 bases left between them.

This clone is a singleton in its sample. The gene calls are TRBV6-5 and TRBJ2-5; 8 bases are a match to TRBD2. The V gene's germline CDR1 is MNHEY and CDR2 SVGAGI. Unmatched junction bases numbered 1, after V lost 6 bases and J lost 4 bases. The CDR3 is 12 residues long. DNA for the CDR3: TGTGCCAGCAGCAGCGGGGGAGAGACCCAGTACTTC. It yields the protein CASSSGGETQYF.

CDR3 in DNA: TGTGCCAGCAGCATACAGGGTGGGGGTGAAGCTTTCTTT. Protein: CASSIQGGGEAFF. The chain uses TRBV4-2 and TRBJ1-1, with D possibly being TRBD1 (6 bases). The CDR3 consists of 13 residues. Trimming left V 5 bases short and J 7 bases short, with 14 bases between. Germline assignment: CDR1 LGHNA and CDR2 YNFKEQ.

The J gene is TRBJ2-5, the V gene TRBV27; 7 nucleotides line up with TRBD1. Germline assignment: CDR1 MNHEY and CDR2 SMNVEV (reference sequence). The CDR3 is 14 amino acids. The V gene end was trimmed by 5 bases and the J gene end by 5 bases; junction bases not matched to a gene: 8. CDR3 sequence: CASSPLDRVETQYF. In DNA, the CDR3 is TGTGCCAGCAGTCCACTCGACAGGGTTGAGACCCAGTACTTC.

The chain employs TRBV3-1 (or the pseudogene TRBV3-2) and TRBJ2-7, with 8 bases lining up with TRBD2. This CDR3 spans 15 amino acids. The junction had 5 bases not matched to a gene; V was cut back by 0 bases and J by 4 bases. The germline V gene encodes CDR1 LGHDT and CDR2 YNNKEL (reference sequence). The CDR3 spells CASSQEAAGVYEQYF. CDR3 in DNA: TGTGCCAGCAGCCAAGAGGCAGCGGGAGTTTACGAGCAGTACTTC.

The chain uses TRBV11-2 and TRBJ1-1; weak D call: TRBD1 (6 bases). Trimming left V 6 bases short and J 1 base short, with 15 bases between. The CDR3 runs 15 residues. Germline V lookup: CDR1 SGHAT, CDR2 FQNNGV. CDR3 in amino acids: CASSSAGAANTEAFF. CDR3 bases: TGTGCCAGCAGTTCTGCAGGGGCGGCGAACACTGAAGCTTTCTTT.

The genes are TRBV27 and TRBJ1-6, with D possibly being TRBD1 (5 bases). The CDR3 consists of 15 residues. V was trimmed by 7 bases and J by 10 bases, leaving 20 bases between them. Per the germline V gene, CDR1 is MNHEY and CDR2 is SMNVEV (reference sequence). CDR3 amino acids: CASIPQGIRGSPLHF. In DNA form, the CDR3 reads TGTGCCAGCATTCCCCAGGGAATCCGGGGGTCACCCCTCCACTTT.

The chain employs TRBV25-1 and TRBJ1-5; unclear D gene. The germline CDR1 and CDR2 sequences are MGHDK and SYGVNS. This CDR3 is 13 amino acids long. The V end was cut by 6 bases, the J end by 0 bases, with 6 bases between. CDR3 DNA sequence: TGTGCCAGCAGGGAGCATAGCAATCAGCCCCAGCATTTT. Amino acids: CASREHSNQPQHF.

V usage is TRBV19 and J usage is TRBJ2-3, with 8 bases identical to TRBD2. Trimming cost V 6 bases and J 6 bases; bases outside gene matches: 8. CDR1 and CDR2 from the germline V gene are LNHDA and SQIVND (reference sequence). The CDR3 has 14 residues. Written as DNA, the CDR3 is TGTGCCAGTAGCCCCGGGGGGGGGCCGGATACGCAGTATTTT. Translated: CASSPGGGPDTQYF.

This chain links TRBV5-4 with TRBJ2-3; 7 nucleotides line up with TRBD2. The CDR3 loop spans 15 amino acids. V trimming: 2 bases; J trimming: 4 bases; junction bases outside the gene matches: 7. CDR1 is SGHNT, CDR2 YYREEE, per germline (reference sequence). The CDR3 DNA reads as TGTGCCAGCAGCTTAATTGCGGGAGCGCCAGATACGCAGTATTTT. Translation: CASSLIAGAPDTQYF.